The present T cell receptor beta chain was sequenced within a study of cytomegalovirus exposure and HLA in healthy donors. Study details: The same platform as the approximately 730 first-cohort repertoires was used for the 100 to 150 validation repertoires, a later analysis reported.

The assay was immunoSEQ multiplex PCR, and TCRdb's table has in-frame clones only and misses some. Among 200,000 or so clones listed, approximately 90% were seen once. Comment on this clone: What it binds is unknown.

Study-wide findings and caveats: Subsequent analysis showed first-cohort TCR clusters tending to co-occur in approximately 120 validation repertoires.

This CDR3 comprises 15 residues. The chain carries TRBV21-1 and TRBJ1-2; TRBD1, the D gene given by the table, was not confirmed from the DNA. TRBV21-1 has pseudogene status. Sequenced sample: PBMCs. The sequence derives from a woman between 18 and 29 years old in good health and CMV-seronegative. The CDR3 sequence: CASSKVRQGSYGYTF. Written as DNA, the CDR3 is TGTGCCAGCAGCAAAGTTCGACAGGGGTCCTATGGCTACACCTTC.